One and the same sample provided the 22 T cell receptor beta chains below, sequenced in a study of cytomegalovirus exposure and HLA in healthy donors. Primers included in the PCR were 60 Vbeta and 13 Jbeta primers. Data came from immunoSEQ multiplex PCR; TCRdb stores just in-frame clones and leaves some out. Counted here are around 67,000 clones, approximately 77% occurring once; the ten biggest clones make up about 7.4%. Specimen: PBMCs. The receptors here all came from a woman aged 25 to 39 in good health and CMV-seropositive.

The rearrangement uses TRBV28 and TRBJ1-2; 9 bases map to TRBD1. The CDR3 extends over 15 amino acids. Unmatched junction bases numbered 1, after V lost 2 bases and J lost 0 bases. Germline V gene sequence: CDR1 MDHEN, CDR2 SYDVKM. The CDR3 sequence is CASSLGDRANYGYTF. The DNA for the CDR3 is TGTGCCAGCAGTTTAGGGGACAGGGCTAACTATGGCTACACCTTC.

This chain uses TRBV14 with TRBJ2-1, with 8 bases lining up with TRBD2. CDR3 length: 14 residues. The junction had 10 bases not matched to a gene; V was cut back by 6 bases and J by 9 bases. CDR1 is SGHDN, CDR2 FVKESK, per germline. The CDR3 reads CASRAMTSEGEQFF. CDR3 coding DNA: TGTGCCAGCAGAGCAATGACTAGCGAGGGTGAGCAGTTCTTC.

The chain couples TRBV5-1 to TRBJ2-5; 7 bases are a match to TRBD2. The CDR3 totals 14 residues. Germline V gene data show CDR1 as SGHRS and CDR2 as YFSETQ. The ends lost 2 bases at V and 5 bases at J; junction bases unmatched: 6. Here the CDR3 DNA reads TGCGCCAGCAGCTTTGGGGAGGGCCGGGAGACCCAGTACTTC. It codes for CASSFGEGRETQYF.

J is TRBJ1-3 and V is TRBV2; D remains ambiguous. Germline V gene sequence: CDR1 SNHLY, CDR2 FYNNEI. The CDR3 is 13 amino acids. V was clipped by 8 bases and J by 0 bases, with 8 bases between them. CDR3 in amino acids: CASEGGSGNTIYF. Written as DNA, the CDR3 is TGTGCCAGCGAGGGTGGCTCTGGAAACACCATATATTTT.

The V and J genes are TRBV10-2 and TRBJ2-7; TRBD2 agrees at 9 bases. Germline V gives CDR1 WSHSY, CDR2 SAAADI. With 4 bases clipped from V and 2 bases from J, the junction kept 3 bases outside the gene matches. The CDR3 totals 14 residues. The CDR3 bases are TGCGCCAGCAGTGCGGCGGGAGGGGCCTACGAGCAGTACTTC. Its protein is CASSAAGGAYEQYF.

The chain couples TRBV9 to TRBJ2-1; the match to TRBD2 covers 11 bases. V dropped 2 bases and J dropped 0; count of bases not matched to a gene: 1. Germline CDR1 and CDR2: SGDLS and YYNGEE. This CDR3 has 16 amino acids. The CDR3 bases are TGTGCCAGCAGCGTGACTAGCGGGACCTCCTACAATGAGCAGTTCTTC. Protein sequence: CASSVTSGTSYNEQFF.

This sequence joins TRBV4-3 and TRBJ2-5; TRBD2 matches at 14 bases. The V and J ends lost 5 bases and 5 bases, in that order; junction bases with no gene match: 13. Germline V gene lookup returns CDR1 LGHNA and CDR2 YSLEER. The CDR3 loop spans 18 amino acids. The CDR3 nucleotides are TGCGCCAGCAGCGCCGCCCTTGGGACTAGCGGGAGTGGGGAGACCCAGTACTTC. Translated, it gives CASSAALGTSGSGETQYF.

J is TRBJ1-4 and V is TRBV7-9; D is ambiguous. The CDR3 runs to 14 residues. Trimming removed 5 bases at V and 0 bases at J, with 7 bases between. CDR1 SEHNR and CDR2 FQNEAQ come from the germline V gene (reference sequence). Here the CDR3 DNA reads TGTGCCAGCAGCCCGACTGCAACTAATGAAAAACTGTTTTTT. Protein sequence: CASSPTATNEKLFF.

The chain joins TRBV10-1 to TRBJ2-5, with D possibly TRBD2 on 6 matching bases. Looked up from germline, CDR1 is WNHNN and CDR2 is SYGVQD (reference sequence). V gave up 8 bases and J gave up 3 bases, with 13 bases separating them. This CDR3 region has 13 residues. The CDR3 protein is CASAGQQEETQYF. The CDR3 DNA reads as TGCGCCAGCGCGGGGCAGCAAGAAGAGACCCAGTACTTC.

V is TRBV28 and J is TRBJ2-1, with D uncertain. The CDR3 length is 13 residues. Germline V gene sequence: CDR1 MDHEN, CDR2 SYDVKM. V dropped 3 bases and J dropped 9 bases, with 12 bases sitting between them. The CDR3 loop reads CASSFFPGIEQFF. In DNA, the CDR3 is TGTGCCAGCAGTTTTTTTCCGGGTATTGAGCAGTTCTTC.

The CDR3 spells CASNSGRTDTQYF. The DNA of the CDR3 is TGTGCCAGCAATAGCGGGAGGACAGATACGCAGTATTTT. The chain couples TRBV2 to TRBJ2-3, with 10 bases aligning to TRBD2. After removal of 7 bases from V and 3 bases from J, the junction contained 1 base not matched to a gene. This CDR3 comprises 13 residues. Per the germline V gene, CDR1 is SNHLY and CDR2 is FYNNEI. Based on the CDR3 plus reference TRBV2 and TRBJ2-3, the full variable domain is EPEVTQTPSHQVTQMGQEVILRCVPISNHLYFYWYRQILGQKVEFLVSFYNNEISEKSEIFDDQFSVERPDGSNFTLKIRSTKLEDSAMYFCASNSGRTDTQYFGPGTRLTVL.

The chain recombines TRBV4-2 with TRBJ2-7, with 8 bases lining up with TRBD2. There are 15 residues in the CDR3. CDR1 and CDR2 from the germline V gene are LGHNA and YNFKEQ. After removal of 0 bases from V and 4 bases from J, the junction contained 5 bases not matched to a gene. The CDR3 sequence is CASSQESASGYEQYF. CDR3 nucleotides: TGTGCCAGCAGCCAAGAATCTGCTAGCGGGTACGAGCAGTACTTC.

The chain employs TRBV29-1 and TRBJ2-2; TRBD1 is a possible D gene (6 bases). The V gene's germline CDR1 is SQVTM and CDR2 ANQGSEA. Deletions cut 7 bases from V and 3 bases from J, with 15 bases between. The CDR3 totals 14 residues. As DNA, the CDR3 is TGCAGCGCCCAACTTGGACAGTACACCGGGGAGCTGTTTTTT. Translating gives CSAQLGQYTGELFF.

The V call is TRBV6-5, the J call TRBJ1-2; TRBD1 is a possible D gene (6 bases). The CDR3 extends over 14 amino acids. The V gene's germline CDR1 is MNHEY and CDR2 SVGAGI. The germline V and J ends were trimmed by 5 bases and 0 bases, with 10 bases remaining between them. The chain's CDR3 is CASSEQGPNYGYTF. CDR3 bases: TGTGCCAGCAGTGAACAGGGCCCTAACTATGGCTACACCTTC.

The rearrangement joins TRBV5-4 to TRBJ1-2, with D perhaps matching TRBD1 (5 bases). V gave up 3 bases and J gave up 1 base, with 10 bases separating them. Looked up from germline, CDR1 is SGHNT and CDR2 is YYREEE (reference sequence). This CDR3 is 14 amino acids long. CDR3 sequence reads: CASSSSTVNYGYTF. The DNA of the CDR3 is TGTGCCAGCAGCTCATCGACAGTTAACTATGGCTACACCTTC.

The gene calls are TRBV15 and TRBJ2-1; 9 nucleotides align to TRBD2. With 5 bases clipped from V and 6 bases from J, the junction kept 8 bases outside the gene matches. The CDR3 consists of 15 residues. Germline V gene data show CDR1 as LNHNV and CDR2 as YYDKDF (reference sequence). The CDR3 nucleotides read TGTGCCACCAGCTCGATAGCGGGAGTGAGCAATGAGCAGTTCTTC. Translation gives CATSSIAGVSNEQFF.

The chain couples TRBV9 to TRBJ2-5; 7 bases are a match to TRBD2. The junction had 4 bases not matched to a gene; V was cut back by 6 bases and J by 2 bases. Germline V gives CDR1 SGDLS, CDR2 YYNGEE. This CDR3 is 13 amino acids long. The CDR3 coding sequence is TGTGCCAGCACCCCGGGACTACAAGAGACCCAGTACTTC. This codes for CASTPGLQETQYF.

This clone is medium-sized. The chain is built from TRBV5-5 and TRBJ2-2; the match to TRBD1 covers 9 bases. This CDR3 has 15 residues. Germline CDR1 SGHKS, CDR2 YYEKEE (reference sequence). V was pared by 7 bases and J by 7 bases, with 11 bases of the junction left unmatched. The CDR3 is CASRTGAHPGGELFF. CDR3 DNA: TGTGCCAGCCGGACAGGGGCTCATCCGGGCGGGGAGCTGTTTTTT.

The CDR3 sequence is CASSDILAGPYNEQFF. The CDR3 region has the DNA TGTGCCAGCAGCGACATACTAGCGGGCCCCTACAATGAGCAGTTCTTC. The chain carries TRBV7-3 and TRBJ2-1; 9 nucleotides align to TRBD2. Trimming cost V 5 bases and J 2 bases; bases outside gene matches: 7. From germline, CDR1 is SGHTA and CDR2 FQGTGA. The CDR3 covers 16 residues. The full variable domain, its missing parts supplied by reference TRBV7-3 and TRBJ2-1, is GAGVSQTPSNKVTEKGKYVELRCDPISGHTALYWYRQSLGQGPEFLIYFQGTGAADDSGLPNDRFFAVRPEGSVSTLKIQRTERGDSAVYLCASSDILAGPYNEQFFGPGTRLTVL.

This chain uses TRBV20-1 with TRBJ1-1; D perhaps matches TRBD1 (5 bases). Looked up from germline, CDR1 is DFQATT and CDR2 is SNEGSKA (reference sequence). V shed 8 bases and J shed 1 base, with 8 bases lying between them. There are 11 residues in the CDR3. The CDR3 sequence is CSSGGNTEAFF. As DNA, the CDR3 is TGCAGTTCCGGGGGGAACACTGAAGCTTTCTTT.

The chain is built from TRBV18 and TRBJ2-1, with 11 positions matching TRBD2. The V gene's germline CDR1 is KGHSH and CDR2 LQKENI. J gave up 6 bases and V 2 bases, and 6 bases lay outside the gene matches. The CDR3 runs 16 residues. DNA for the CDR3: TGTGCCAGCTCACCAAGTCGTCTAGCGGGAGGCAATGAGCAGTTCTTC. This codes for CASSPSRLAGGNEQFF. The variable domain in full, completed from reference TRBV18 and TRBJ2-1, reads NAGVMQNPRHLVRRRGQEARLRCSPMKGHSHVYWYRQLPEEGLKFMVYLQKENIIDESGMPKERFSAEFPKEGPSILRIQQVVRGDSAAYFCASSPSRLAGGNEQFFGPGTRLTVL.

V and J are TRBV6-5 and TRBJ1-2; 8 positions agree with TRBD1. Germline CDR1 is MNHEY and CDR2 is SVGAGI. The V segment lost 11 bases and the J segment 8 bases; nucleotides outside the gene matches: 7. The CDR3 consists of 11 residues. The CDR3 sequence: CAASGGDGYTF. The CDR3, as DNA: TGTGCCGCTTCAGGGGGCGACGGCTACACCTTC.